This entry is about one TCR beta chain. The antigen is undetermined. The data originate from a study of cytomegalovirus exposure and HLA in healthy donors. Study-level information: It was reported in a later analysis that the same platform had been used for the 90 to 150 validation repertoires as for the roughly 670 first-cohort repertoires. Study-level results: Among TCR sequences, most were rare, though some public TCRs appeared in many donors. Some TCR beta chains (roughly 160 of them) were listed as cytomegalovirus-associated.

The CDR3 loop spans 20 amino acids. The V gene's germline CDR1 is SGHNT and CDR2 YENEEA. The V and J ends lost 5 bases and 2 bases, in that order; junction bases with no gene match: 14. Generated by immunoSEQ multiplex PCR, the TCRdb table keeps only in-frame clones and is missing some. The sample shows 95,000 to 150,000 clones, over 65% of them seen only once. This TCR came from a woman aged 30 to 39 in good health and CMV-seronegative. Sequenced sample: PBMCs. J is TRBJ2-6 and V is TRBV11-3, with 11 bases fitting TRBD1. The CDR3 reads CASSTNWVGTGGTGANVLTF. CDR3 coding DNA: TGTGCCAGCAGCACAAATTGGGTGGGGACAGGGGGAACTGGGGCCAACGTCCTGACTTTC.